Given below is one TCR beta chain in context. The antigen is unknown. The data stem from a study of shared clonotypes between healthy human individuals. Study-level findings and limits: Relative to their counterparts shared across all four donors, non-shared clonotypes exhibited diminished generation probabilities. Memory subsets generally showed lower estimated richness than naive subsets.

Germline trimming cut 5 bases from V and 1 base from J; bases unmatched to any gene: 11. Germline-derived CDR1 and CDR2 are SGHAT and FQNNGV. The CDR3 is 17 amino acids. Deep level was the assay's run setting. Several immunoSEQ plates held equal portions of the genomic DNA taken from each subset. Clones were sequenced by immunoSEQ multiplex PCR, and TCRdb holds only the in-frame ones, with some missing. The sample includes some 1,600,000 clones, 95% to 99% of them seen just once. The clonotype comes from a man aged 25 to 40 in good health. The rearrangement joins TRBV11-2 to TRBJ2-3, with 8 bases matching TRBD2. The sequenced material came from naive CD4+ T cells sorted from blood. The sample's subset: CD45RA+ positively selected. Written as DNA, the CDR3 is TGTGCCAGCAGCCTCCACCGCAGCGGGGGTGGCACAGATACGCAGTATTTT. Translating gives CASSLHRSGGGTDTQYF.